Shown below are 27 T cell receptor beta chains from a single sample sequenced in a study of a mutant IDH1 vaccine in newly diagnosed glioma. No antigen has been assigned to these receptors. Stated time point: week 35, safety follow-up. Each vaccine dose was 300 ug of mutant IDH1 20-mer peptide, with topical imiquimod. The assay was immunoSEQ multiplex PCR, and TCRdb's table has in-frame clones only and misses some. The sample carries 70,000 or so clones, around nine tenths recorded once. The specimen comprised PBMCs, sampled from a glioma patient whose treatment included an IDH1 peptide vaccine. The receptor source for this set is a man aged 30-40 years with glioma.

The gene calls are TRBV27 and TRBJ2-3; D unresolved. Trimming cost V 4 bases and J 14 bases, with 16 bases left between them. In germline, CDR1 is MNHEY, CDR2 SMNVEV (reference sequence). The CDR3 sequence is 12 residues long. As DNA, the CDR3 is TGTGCCAGCAGTTCCCCGTTGAGTAGCTTGTATTTT. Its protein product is CASSSPLSSLYF.

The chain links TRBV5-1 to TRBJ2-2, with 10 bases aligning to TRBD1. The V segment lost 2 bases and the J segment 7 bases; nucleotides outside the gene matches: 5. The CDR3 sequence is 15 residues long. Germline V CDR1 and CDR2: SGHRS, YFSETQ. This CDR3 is CASSFDRGRGGELFF. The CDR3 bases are TGCGCCAGCAGCTTCGACAGGGGGCGAGGCGGGGAGCTGTTTTTT.

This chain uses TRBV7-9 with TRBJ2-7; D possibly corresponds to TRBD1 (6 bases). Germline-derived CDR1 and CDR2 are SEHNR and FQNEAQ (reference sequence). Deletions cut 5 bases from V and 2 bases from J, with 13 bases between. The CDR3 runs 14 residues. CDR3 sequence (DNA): TGTGCCAGCAGCGGGGGCACGGGACCCTACGAGCAGTACTTC. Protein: CASSGGTGPYEQYF.

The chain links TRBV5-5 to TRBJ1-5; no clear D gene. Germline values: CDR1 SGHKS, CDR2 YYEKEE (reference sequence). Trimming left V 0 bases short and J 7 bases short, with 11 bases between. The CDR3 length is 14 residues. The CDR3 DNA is TGTGCCAGCAGCTTGGAATCGCGGGCACAGCCCCAGCATTTT. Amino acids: CASSLESRAQPQHF.

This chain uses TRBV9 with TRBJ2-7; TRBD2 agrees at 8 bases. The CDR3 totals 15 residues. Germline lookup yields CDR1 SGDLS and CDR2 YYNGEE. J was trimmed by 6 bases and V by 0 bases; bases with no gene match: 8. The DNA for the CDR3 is TGTGCCAGCAGCGTAGGGGGAGCGGGAGCTGGCGAGCAGTACTTC. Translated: CASSVGGAGAGEQYF.

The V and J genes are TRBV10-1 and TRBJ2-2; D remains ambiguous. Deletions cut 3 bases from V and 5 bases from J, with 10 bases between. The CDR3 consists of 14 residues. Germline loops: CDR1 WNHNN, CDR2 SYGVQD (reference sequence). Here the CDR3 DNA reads TGCGCCAGCAGTGAATTTCTCGGAACCGGGGAGCTGTTTTTT. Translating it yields CASSEFLGTGELFF.

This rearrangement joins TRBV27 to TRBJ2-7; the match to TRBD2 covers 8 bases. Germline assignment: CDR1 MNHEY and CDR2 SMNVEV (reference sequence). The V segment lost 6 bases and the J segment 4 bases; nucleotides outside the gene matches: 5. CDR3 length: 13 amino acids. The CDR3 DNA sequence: TGTGCCAGCAGAATGGGGACTAGTTACGAGCAGTACTTC. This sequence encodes CASRMGTSYEQYF.

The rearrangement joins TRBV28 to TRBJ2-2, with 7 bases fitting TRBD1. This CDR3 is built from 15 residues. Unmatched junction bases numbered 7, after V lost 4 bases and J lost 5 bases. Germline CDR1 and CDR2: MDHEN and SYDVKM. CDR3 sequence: CASSSAADRTGELFF. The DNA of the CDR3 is TGTGCCAGCAGTTCAGCCGCGGACAGGACCGGGGAGCTGTTTTTT.

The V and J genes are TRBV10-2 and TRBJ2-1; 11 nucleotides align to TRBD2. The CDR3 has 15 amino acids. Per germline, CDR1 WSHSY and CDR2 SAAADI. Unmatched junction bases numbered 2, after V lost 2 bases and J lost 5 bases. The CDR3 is CASSEGGLADNEQFF. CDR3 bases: TGCGCCAGCAGTGAGGGGGGACTAGCGGACAATGAGCAGTTCTTC.

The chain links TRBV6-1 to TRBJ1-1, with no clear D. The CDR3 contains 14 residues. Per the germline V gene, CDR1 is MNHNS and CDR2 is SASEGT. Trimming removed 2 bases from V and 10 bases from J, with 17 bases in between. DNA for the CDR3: TGTGCCAGCAGTGAATTGGGAGCGGTCGAAAGAGCTTTCTTT. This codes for CASSELGAVERAFF.

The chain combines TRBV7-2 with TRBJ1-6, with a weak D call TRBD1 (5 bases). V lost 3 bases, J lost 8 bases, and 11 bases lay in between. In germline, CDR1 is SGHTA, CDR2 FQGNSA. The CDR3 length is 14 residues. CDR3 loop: CASSFGGIDSPLHF. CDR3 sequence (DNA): TGTGCCAGCAGCTTTGGGGGGATCGATTCACCCCTCCACTTT.

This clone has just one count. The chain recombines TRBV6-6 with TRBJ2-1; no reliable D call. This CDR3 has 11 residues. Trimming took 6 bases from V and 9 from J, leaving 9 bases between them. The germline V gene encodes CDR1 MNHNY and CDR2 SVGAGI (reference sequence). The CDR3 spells CASRRETEQFF. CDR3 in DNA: TGTGCCAGCAGAAGGGAAACTGAGCAGTTCTTC.

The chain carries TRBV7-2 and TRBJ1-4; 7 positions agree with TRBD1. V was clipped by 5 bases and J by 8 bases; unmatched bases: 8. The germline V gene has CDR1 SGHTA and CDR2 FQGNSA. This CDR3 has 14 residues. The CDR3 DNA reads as TGTGCCAGCAGCAGTGACAGGGCGGGGGAAAAACTGTTTTTT. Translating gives CASSSDRAGEKLFF. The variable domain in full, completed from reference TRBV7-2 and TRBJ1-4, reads GAGVSQSPSNKVTEKGKDVELRCDPISGHTALYWYRQSLGQGLEFLIYFQGNSAPDKSGLPSDRFSAERTGGSVSTLTIQRTQQEDSAVYLCASSSDRAGEKLFFGSGTQLSVL.

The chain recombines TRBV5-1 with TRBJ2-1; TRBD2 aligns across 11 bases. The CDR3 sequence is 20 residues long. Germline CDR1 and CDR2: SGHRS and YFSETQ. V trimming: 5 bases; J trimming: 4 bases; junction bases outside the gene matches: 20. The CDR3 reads CASRGIPLAGARRGYNEQFF. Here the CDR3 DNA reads TGCGCCAGCAGGGGGATCCCACTAGCGGGGGCCCGGCGGGGTTACAATGAGCAGTTCTTC.

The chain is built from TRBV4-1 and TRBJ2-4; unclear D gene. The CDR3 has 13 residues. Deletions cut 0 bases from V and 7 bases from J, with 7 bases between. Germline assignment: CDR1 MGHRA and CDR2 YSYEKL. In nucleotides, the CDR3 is TGCGCCAGCAGCCAAGAGACAAAGAACATTCAGTACTTC. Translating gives CASSQETKNIQYF.

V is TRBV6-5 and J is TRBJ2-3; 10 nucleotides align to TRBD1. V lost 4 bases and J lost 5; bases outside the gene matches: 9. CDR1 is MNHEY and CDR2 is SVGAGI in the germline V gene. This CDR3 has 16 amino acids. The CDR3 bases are TGTGCCAGCAGTTCACCGGGACAGGGGAGAGGAGATACGCAGTATTTT. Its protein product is CASSSPGQGRGDTQYF.

CDR3 sequence (DNA): TGTGCCAGCAGTTCCACCGAGAACTATGGCTACACCTTC. Its translation is CASSSTENYGYTF. This chain connects TRBV28 to TRBJ1-2, with no clear D. Between the trimmed V and J ends, which lost 4 bases and 2 bases, there was a span of 8 bases. The V gene's germline CDR1 is MDHEN and CDR2 SYDVKM. This CDR3 contains 13 residues.

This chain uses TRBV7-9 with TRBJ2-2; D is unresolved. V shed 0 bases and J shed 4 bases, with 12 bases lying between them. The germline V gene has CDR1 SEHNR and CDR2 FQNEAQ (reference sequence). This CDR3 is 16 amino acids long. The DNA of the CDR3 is TGTGCCAGCAGCTTAGCGCTTGCGGCCTCCACCGGGGAGCTGTTTTTT. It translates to CASSLALAASTGELFF.

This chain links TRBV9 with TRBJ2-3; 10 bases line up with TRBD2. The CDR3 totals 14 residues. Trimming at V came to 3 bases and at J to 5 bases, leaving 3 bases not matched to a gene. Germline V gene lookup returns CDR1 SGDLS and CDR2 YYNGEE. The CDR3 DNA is TGTGCCAGCAGCGGTAGCGGGAGGATAGATACGCAGTATTTT. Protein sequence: CASSGSGRIDTQYF.

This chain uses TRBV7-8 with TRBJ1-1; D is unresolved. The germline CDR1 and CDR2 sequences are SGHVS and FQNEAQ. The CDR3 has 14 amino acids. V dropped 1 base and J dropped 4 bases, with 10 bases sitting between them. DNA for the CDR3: TGTGCCAGCAGCTTAGGAGGGTCGGGCACTGAAGCTTTCTTT. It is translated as CASSLGGSGTEAFF.

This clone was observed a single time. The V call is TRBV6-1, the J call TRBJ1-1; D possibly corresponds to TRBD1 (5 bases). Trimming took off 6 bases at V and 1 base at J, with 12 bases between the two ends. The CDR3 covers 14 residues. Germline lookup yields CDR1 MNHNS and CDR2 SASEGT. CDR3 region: CASSFRRGNTEAFF. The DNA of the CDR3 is TGTGCCAGCAGCTTCCGTAGGGGGAACACTGAAGCTTTCTTT.

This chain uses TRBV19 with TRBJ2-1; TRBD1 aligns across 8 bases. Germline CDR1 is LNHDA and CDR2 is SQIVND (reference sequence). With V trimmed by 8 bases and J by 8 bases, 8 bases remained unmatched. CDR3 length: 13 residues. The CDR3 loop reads CASEGQGGDEQFF. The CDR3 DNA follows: TGTGCCAGTGAAGGACAGGGAGGAGATGAGCAGTTCTTC.

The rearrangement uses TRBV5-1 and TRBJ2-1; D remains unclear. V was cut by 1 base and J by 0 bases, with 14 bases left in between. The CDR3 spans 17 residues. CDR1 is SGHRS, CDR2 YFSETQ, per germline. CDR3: CASSLNEGSNSYNEQFF. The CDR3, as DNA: TGCGCCAGCAGCTTGAACGAAGGGTCTAACTCCTACAATGAGCAGTTCTTC.

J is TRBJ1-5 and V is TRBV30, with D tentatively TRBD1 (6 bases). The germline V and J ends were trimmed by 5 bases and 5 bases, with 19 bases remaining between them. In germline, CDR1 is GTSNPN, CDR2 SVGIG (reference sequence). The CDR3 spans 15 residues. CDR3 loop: CAWGILGHSDQPQHF. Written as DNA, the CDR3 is TGTGCCTGGGGGATCCTGGGACACAGTGATCAGCCCCAGCATTTT.

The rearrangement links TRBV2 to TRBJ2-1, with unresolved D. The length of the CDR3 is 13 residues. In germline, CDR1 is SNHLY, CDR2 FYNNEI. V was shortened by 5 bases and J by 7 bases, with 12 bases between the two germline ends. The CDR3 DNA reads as TGTGCCAGCAGTCCCCTCCTACGAAATGAGCAGTTCTTC. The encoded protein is CASSPLLRNEQFF.

The CDR3 nucleotides read TGTGCCAGCAGCTTTATCGGCAGCTTCTCCTACGAGCAGTACTTC. It is translated as CASSFIGSFSYEQYF. The chain joins TRBV7-4 to TRBJ2-7; D ambiguous. The germline CDR1 and CDR2 sequences are SGHVT and SQSDAQ. The CDR3 runs to 15 residues. V lost 3 bases, J lost 0 bases, and 12 bases lay in between.

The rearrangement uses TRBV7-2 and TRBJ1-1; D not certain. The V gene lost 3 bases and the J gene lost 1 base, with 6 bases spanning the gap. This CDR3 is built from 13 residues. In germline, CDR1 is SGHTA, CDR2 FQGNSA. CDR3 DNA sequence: TGTGCCAGCAGCTTTACAGAGAACACTGAAGCTTTCTTT. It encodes CASSFTENTEAFF.